This TCR beta chain was identified during a study of T cells after yellow fever vaccination. Study-level information: Fractions of limited cellularity were prepared by means of SMART-Seq v4 Ultra Low Input.

A process of 5'RACE template switching, which added a universal primer site and UMIs, was used to make TCR cDNA. MiXCR, run by TCRdb on the 5' RACE reads, gives a single entry per CDR3 protein. The repertoire holds 500,000 to 650,000 distinct CDR3 sequences, with more than 9% as singletons. In this sample, this clonotype turned up a few times. The antigen is not known. V was cut by 3 bases and J by 6 bases, with 4 bases left in between. This CDR3 contains 12 residues. Germline CDR1 is SGDLS and CDR2 is YYNGEE. Study-wide points: Although most clonotypes did not, a small share appeared in both CD4 and CD8 compartments.

The chain is built from TRBV9 and TRBJ1-6; D uncertain. The TCR comes from a man aged 25 to 40 who received the YFV17D yellow fever vaccine. The source material was PBMCs, sampled on the day of the yellow fever booster vaccination. CDR3 nucleotides: TGTGCCAGCAGCGCCCTTAATTCACCCCTCCACTTT. It is translated as CASSALNSPLHF. The full variable domain, its missing parts supplied by reference TRBV9 and TRBJ1-6, is DSGVTQTPKHLITATGQRVTLRCSPRSGDLSVYWYQQSLDQGLQFLIQYYNGEERAKGNILERFSAQQFPDLHSELNLSSLELGDSALYFCASSALNSPLHFGNGTRLTVT.